Each of the 22 T cell receptor beta chains below was sequenced from the same sample in a study of T cell repertoires in cytomegalovirus infection. TCRdb fed the reads into MiXCR, producing one record per CDR3 protein. This table holds some 230,000 distinct CDR3 sequences, roughly 23% found once. The specimen was CD8+ T cells from PBMCs. Every receptor here comes from a human donor in good health (CMV status not recorded). Some clones in this sample may be carry-over from other donors' samples.

The chain is built from TRBV2 and TRBJ2-3; 15 nucleotides agree with TRBD2. Germline V gene lookup returns CDR1 SNHLY and CDR2 FYNNEI. This CDR3 region has 19 residues. Trimming removed 6 bases from V and 2 bases from J; junction bases left unmatched: 12. CDR3 residues: CASRSGLAGGPGTTDTQYF. CDR3 DNA sequence: TGTGCCAGCAGATCCGGACTAGCGGGGGGGCCGGGGACCACAGATACGCAGTATTTT.

This clonotype showed up just a few times. The chain links TRBV7-2 to TRBJ1-5, with D possibly being TRBD1 (5 bases). The CDR3 runs to 16 residues. V was pared by 5 bases and J by 10 bases, with 24 bases between. The germline CDR1 and CDR2 sequences are SGHTA and FQGNSA. In DNA, the CDR3 is TGTGCCAGCAGCCCTGGGGTTGGGGGACTACTGAAACCCCAGCATTTT. Translated: CASSPGVGGLLKPQHF.

The chain is built from TRBV7-8 and TRBJ2-7, with D possibly called TRBD1 or TRBD2 (5 bases each). The V end lost 1 base, the J end lost 6 bases, and 16 bases lay between the germline ends. Per germline, CDR1 SGHVS and CDR2 FQNEAQ. CDR3 size: 15 residues. In DNA form, the CDR3 reads TGTGCCAGCAGCTTAGAAGGGACGCTGGGGTCCGAGCAGTACTTC. Amino acids: CASSLEGTLGSEQYF.

J is TRBJ2-1 and V is TRBV6-6; 10 nucleotides match TRBD1. The junction had 11 bases not matched to a gene; V was cut back by 4 bases and J by 8 bases. Germline V lookup: CDR1 MNHNY, CDR2 SVGAGI (reference sequence). The CDR3 has 16 amino acids. The CDR3 spells CASSSGQGVFFDEQFF. CDR3 bases: TGTGCCAGCAGTTCCGGACAGGGGGTATTTTTTGATGAGCAGTTCTTC.

This clonotype has at least ten counts. The genes are TRBV11-2 and TRBJ1-1; the match to TRBD1 covers 7 bases. The V gene end was trimmed by 4 bases and the J gene end by 5 bases; junction bases not matched to a gene: 7. This CDR3 has 14 amino acids. Germline V gene data show CDR1 as SGHAT and CDR2 as FQNNGV. CDR3 loop: CASSSRQGLTEAFF. In DNA, the CDR3 is TGTGCCAGCAGCTCAAGACAGGGACTTACTGAAGCTTTCTTT.

The chain uses TRBV7-6 and TRBJ2-1; possible D gene TRBD2, 5 bases. Germline assignment: CDR1 SGHVS and CDR2 FNYEAQ. CDR3 length: 15 residues. V lost 5 bases and J lost 1, with 12 bases in between. CDR3 nucleotide sequence: TGTGCCAGCAGCCCAGGATGGGAGTCCTACAATGAGCAGTTCTTC. This sequence encodes CASSPGWESYNEQFF.

The gene calls are TRBV2 and TRBJ2-1, with no clear D. The CDR3 consists of 11 residues. Trimming pared 4 bases from V and 7 bases from J, leaving 5 bases between. Germline V gene sequence: CDR1 SNHLY, CDR2 FYNNEI. The DNA of the CDR3 is TGTGCCAGCAGTGGATCTAATGAGCAGTTCTTC. This gives the protein CASSGSNEQFF.

This clonotype has a count of ten or more. The chain combines TRBV29-1 with TRBJ2-1; 10 nucleotides agree with TRBD2. The CDR3 sequence is 17 residues long. Germline-derived CDR1 and CDR2 are SQVTM and ANQGSEA. The J segment lost 0 bases and the V segment lost 3 bases, leaving 8 bases of the junction unmatched. CDR3 region: CSVEGLAGGSSYNEQFF. Written as DNA, the CDR3 is TGCAGCGTTGAGGGATTAGCGGGGGGAAGCTCCTACAATGAGCAGTTCTTC.

This clonotype was detected ten times or more. The genes are TRBV5-6 and TRBJ2-3; 12 bases fit TRBD2. There are 15 residues in the CDR3. Germline loops: CDR1 SGHDT, CDR2 YYEEEE. V lost 1 base, J lost 4 bases, and 1 base stayed unmatched. CDR3 region: CASSLWTSGADTQYF. The CDR3 nucleotides read TGTGCCAGCAGCTTGTGGACTAGCGGGGCAGATACGCAGTATTTT.

This clonotype appeared a few times. The chain combines TRBV27 with TRBJ1-1; the match to TRBD1 covers 9 bases. V lost 2 bases to trimming and J lost 4 bases; unmatched junction nucleotides: 2. The CDR3 has 14 amino acids. Germline loops: CDR1 MNHEY, CDR2 SMNVEV (reference sequence). The CDR3 loop is CASSLRTGVTEAFF. CDR3 in DNA: TGTGCCAGCAGTTTACGGACAGGGGTCACTGAAGCTTTCTTT.

The V and J genes are TRBV20-1 and TRBJ2-7; 11 nucleotides line up with TRBD2. V gave up 3 bases and J gave up 0 bases; unmatched junction bases: 7. CDR3 length equals 16 residues. CDR1 DFQATT and CDR2 SNEGSKA come from the germline V gene (reference sequence). The CDR3 loop is CSASTSGGYSSYEQYF. CDR3 nucleotides: TGCAGTGCTAGTACTAGCGGGGGCTATAGCTCCTACGAGCAGTACTTC.

In DNA form, the CDR3 reads TGTGCCAGCAGCAGTCCGGGACAGGGCGGTGGCTACACCTTC. Translating it yields CASSSPGQGGGYTF. The chain is built from TRBV13 and TRBJ1-2; 9 positions match TRBD1. Per the germline V gene, CDR1 is PRHDT and CDR2 is FYEKMQ (reference sequence). V was clipped by 5 bases and J by 7 bases; unmatched bases: 8. The CDR3 length is 14 residues.

This clonotype came up a few times. This chain joins TRBV28 and TRBJ1-1; the match to TRBD1 covers 7 bases. This CDR3 contains 15 residues. Germline-derived CDR1 and CDR2 are MDHEN and SYDVKM. V shed 6 bases, J shed 5 bases, and the junction held 12 bases outside the gene matches. The CDR3 nucleotides read TGTGCCAGCAGCCCCCCTACAGGGGTCGGAACTGAAGCTTTCTTT. Translating gives CASSPPTGVGTEAFF. Filled out from reference TRBV28 and TRBJ1-1, the complete variable domain reads DVKVTQSSRYLVKRTGEKVFLECVQDMDHENMFWYRQDPGLGLRLIYFSYDVKMKEKGDIPEGYSVSREKKERFSLILESASTNQTSMYLCASSPPTGVGTEAFFGQGTRLTVV.

This clonotype was observed many times. The chain carries TRBV7-2 and TRBJ2-3; TRBD2 is a possible D gene (6 bases). In germline, CDR1 is SGHTA, CDR2 FQGNSA. This CDR3 has 15 residues. Trimming pared 1 base from V and 4 bases from J, leaving 12 bases between. The CDR3 protein is CASSLDGRDPDTQYF. CDR3 coding DNA: TGTGCCAGCAGCTTAGATGGGCGGGACCCAGATACGCAGTATTTT.

Ten or more counts support this clonotype. The V and J genes are TRBV7-2 and TRBJ1-1; no firm D call. Trimming removed 2 bases at V and 5 bases at J, with 9 bases between. The CDR3 spans 13 residues. Germline V gene data show CDR1 as SGHTA and CDR2 as FQGNSA. The CDR3 sequence: CASSLMTGTEAFF. DNA of the CDR3: TGTGCCAGCAGCTTAATGACGGGGACTGAAGCTTTCTTT. Full variable domain (rest looked up from reference TRBV7-2 and TRBJ1-1): GAGVSQSPSNKVTEKGKDVELRCDPISGHTALYWYRQSLGQGLEFLIYFQGNSAPDKSGLPSDRFSAERTGGSVSTLTIQRTQQEDSAVYLCASSLMTGTEAFFGQGTRLTVV.

The genes are TRBV28 and TRBJ2-3; 7 bases map to TRBD1. The DNA end is more similar to TRBJ1-5, so the J call may be wrong. The CDR3 totals 17 residues. CDR1 and CDR2 from the germline V gene are MDHEN and SYDVKM. The CDR3 sequence is CASSLESWGQGTDTQHF. The DNA of the CDR3 is TGTGCCAGCAGTTTAGAGAGCTGGGGGCAGGGGACAGATACGCAGCATTTT.

This clonotype was observed a handful of times. V is TRBV11-2 and J is TRBJ1-1, with TRBD1 as a possible D gene (5 bases). Trimming cost V 5 bases and J 5 bases, with 18 bases left between them. CDR1 and CDR2 (germline): SGHAT, FQNNGV. This CDR3 has 15 residues. CDR3 sequence reads: CASSVTAGLGTEAFF. Here the CDR3 DNA reads TGTGCCAGCAGCGTAACCGCAGGGTTGGGAACTGAAGCTTTCTTT. Drawing the rest from reference TRBV11-2 and TRBJ1-1, the complete variable domain is EAGVAQSPRYKIIEKRQSVAFWCNPISGHATLYWYQQILGQGPKLLIQFQNNGVVDDSQLPKDRFSAERLKGVDSTLKIQPAKLEDSAVYLCASSVTAGLGTEAFFGQGTRLTVV.

This clonotype occurred many times. The chain uses TRBV7-2 and TRBJ2-7, with D possibly called TRBD1 or TRBD2 (5 bases each). The germline gives CDR1 SGHTA, CDR2 FQGNSA. Trimming cost V 4 bases and J 0 bases, with 10 bases left between them. The CDR3 is 14 amino acids. The CDR3 sequence is CASSSRDLSYEQYF. CDR3 DNA: TGTGCCAGCAGCTCCCGGGACCTCTCCTACGAGCAGTACTTC.

This clonotype turned up a few times. The chain combines TRBV12-3 or TRBV12-4 with TRBJ2-1; the match to TRBD2 covers 9 bases. The CDR3 has 18 amino acids. With V trimmed by 2 bases and J by 5 bases, 13 bases remained unmatched. The CDR3 DNA is TGTGCCAGCAGTTTATTTTTATCCGGGCGGGGGGGGGACAATGAGCAGTTCTTC. Its translation is CASSLFLSGRGGDNEQFF.

This clonotype was seen many times. The chain employs TRBV7-8 and TRBJ2-3, with unresolved D. The CDR3 length is 14 residues. V gave up 2 bases and J gave up 4 bases, with 10 bases separating them. Germline lookup yields CDR1 SGHVS and CDR2 FQNEAQ. The CDR3 protein is CASSLLVLSDTQYF. The CDR3 nucleotides read TGTGCCAGCAGCTTACTAGTGTTGTCAGATACGCAGTATTTT.

This clonotype was seen ten or more times. CDR3 amino acids: CASSPGLAVNTDTQYF. The DNA of the CDR3 is TGTGCCAGCAGCCCGGGACTAGCGGTGAACACAGATACGCAGTATTTT. The chain has TRBV7-8 and TRBJ2-3, with 11 bases identical to TRBD2. With 5 bases clipped from V and 2 bases from J, the junction kept 6 bases outside the gene matches. This CDR3 has 16 amino acids. Germline V CDR1 and CDR2: SGHVS, FQNEAQ. The variable domain in full, with the rest retrieved from reference TRBV7-8 and TRBJ2-3, is GAGVSQSPRYKVAKRGQDVALRCDPISGHVSLFWYQQALGQGPEFLTYFQNEAQLDKSGLPSDRFFAERPEGSVSTLKIQRTQQEDSAVYLCASSPGLAVNTDTQYFGPGTRLTVL.

The chain couples TRBV20-1 to TRBJ2-7; D remains ambiguous. Trimming shortened V by 5 bases and J by 7 bases, and 12 bases separated the two germline ends. Germline CDR1 is DFQATT and CDR2 is SNEGSKA (reference sequence). CDR3 length: 11 residues. The CDR3 sequence is CSAVILGEQYF. As DNA, the CDR3 is TGCAGTGCTGTTATCCTGGGGGAGCAGTACTTC.